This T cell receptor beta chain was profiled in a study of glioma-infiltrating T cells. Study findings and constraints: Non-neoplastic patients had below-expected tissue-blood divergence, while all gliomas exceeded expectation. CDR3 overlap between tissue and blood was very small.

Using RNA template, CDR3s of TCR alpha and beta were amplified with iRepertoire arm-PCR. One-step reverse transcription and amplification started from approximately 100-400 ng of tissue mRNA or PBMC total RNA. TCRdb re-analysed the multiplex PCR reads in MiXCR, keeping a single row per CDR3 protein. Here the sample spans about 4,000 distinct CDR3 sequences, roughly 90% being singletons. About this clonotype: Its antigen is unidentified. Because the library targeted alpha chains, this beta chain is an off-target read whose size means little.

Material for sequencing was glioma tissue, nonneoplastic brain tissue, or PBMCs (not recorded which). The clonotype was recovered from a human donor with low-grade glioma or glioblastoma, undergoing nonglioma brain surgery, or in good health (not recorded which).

CDR3 region: CATSRDTGGLVWQFF. For the CDR3, the DNA is TGTGCCACCAGCAGAGATACTGGGGGACTAGTTTGGCAGTTCTTC. The chain uses TRBV15 and TRBJ2-1, with TRBD2 identical over 8 bases. The CDR3 consists of 15 residues. CDR1 LNHNV and CDR2 YYDKDF come from the germline V gene (reference sequence). The V gene end was trimmed by 0 bases and the J gene end by 12 bases; junction bases not matched to a gene: 10.